This T cell receptor (beta chain) was profiled in a study of shared clonotypes between healthy human individuals (dated by TCRdb to about 2020). At the level of the whole study: The cohort comprised two women and a few men aged 18 to 49 years. Blood TCR repertoires of about five healthy adults were deeply sequenced to estimate repertoire size and the extent of clonotype sharing between individuals. To increase sequencing depth and limit assay-specific biases, TCR repertoire library preparation and sequencing were carried out by different laboratories using diverse techniques. Between about 0.85 and 10 billion PBMCs per donor were obtained by leukapheresis.

Measured from the cysteine to the phenylalanine, the CDR3 is 15 residues long. The only DNA kept is the CDR3, 45 bases in frame from the first base. Sequences SGHNT (CDR1) and YENEEA (CDR2) are obtained from the germline V gene. The V end gives up 5 bases and the J end 2 bases, leaving 7 bases in the junction not matched to a gene. What the study reported, not specific to this receptor: Sampling was restricted to blood, and TCR repertoires in tissues likely differ from the TCR repertoires found in blood. The genetic and exposure-history diversity represented was limited by the small number of donors. Pairwise subsampling indicated that sequencing depth was expected to affect the degree of clonotype sharing among donors.

TCR CDR3 regions were amplified from genomic DNA by multiplex PCR using the deep immunoSEQ assay. Extracted genomic DNA from each cell subset was distributed evenly across all wells of several immunoSEQ 96-well plates, and each plate was treated as a replicate. For unsorted PBMC, 250 to 300 ng genomic DNA, equal to 25,000 to 35,000 T cell genomes, was loaded into each replicate PCR. Unsorted PBMC genomic DNA was sequenced across ten immunoSEQ deep assay plates. The purified libraries were quantified using a Qubit 3.0 fluorometer, sized with a Bioanalyzer 2100, and then quantified again using the KAPA Library Quantification kit. A separate single-read 150-cycle Illumina NextSeq 550 flow cell was used to sequence each immunoSEQ 96-well plate. For the original study's pipeline: Because only junctional sequences without quality scores were contained in the immunoSEQ output, filtering matching that applied to full-length reads could not be performed. Sequences were annotated with PyIR, a Python wrapper for IgBLAST v1.9, and V/J genes and CDR3 were assigned using IMGT germline references. Reads were filtered out if the reads had weak V/J assignments (E-value above 1e-6), no CDR3, stop codons, out-of-frame junctions, or ambiguous translated residues. A V3J clonotype was defined by an identical inferred V gene, J gene, and CDR3 amino acid sequence. To compute the percentage overlap between repertoires, the number of shared unique clonotypes was divided by the size of the smaller repertoire. RTK rarefaction, the Chao1 estimator, and Recon v2.1 estimates of unobserved clonotypes were used to assess repertoire richness. The source is immuneACCESS, and TCRdb retained only in-frame sequences with V and J called. Part of the clones is not carried over; for the studies checked, unresolved V genes explain less than half of this, and the remainder is unexplained. That table supplies the V and J calls and clone size; D and trimming were determined from the DNA. The sample data list about 460,000 clones, and about 74% of these were observed just once. 12% of the sample is in the top ten clones.

As for this clone: Its antigen remains unidentified. Base qualities are not at hand, and no much larger clone is one base apart.

The donors were healthy, HIV-negative adults who had no recently reported acute infections or vaccinations. Every donor was a Caucasian adult residing in Nashville, Tennessee, USA. For unsorted samples, tens of millions of PBMCs were counted and genomic DNA was extracted with the QIAamp DNA Blood Mini kit. After blood collection by leukapheresis, PBMCs were isolated using Ficoll-Histopaque density gradient centrifugation and then cryopreserved in the vapor phase of liquid nitrogen. The sequenced material came from PBMCs. The clonotype was recovered from a woman aged 40 to 50 in good health. Some clones in this sample may be carry-over from other donors' samples. The chain is encoded by TRBV11-3 joined to TRBJ2-3, with 7 bases matching TRBD1. The sequenced DNA: TGTGCCAGCAGCAAGGGACAGATCCCCACAGATACGCAGTATTTT. The encoded protein is CASSKGQIPTDTQYF.